This T cell receptor (beta chain) was recovered during a study of breast tumors, draining lymph nodes, adjacent tissues. Overall study results and limits: Most tumor T cells seemingly derive from lymph node, then expand in tumor. Tumors had less TCR diversity than lymph nodes, more than nontumor tissue.

The germline V gene encodes CDR1 LNHDA and CDR2 SQIVND (reference sequence). Trimming took off 4 bases at V and 7 bases at J, with 13 bases between the two ends. The CDR3 is 13 residues long. TCRdb processed the multiplex PCR reads anew with MiXCR; each CDR3 protein has one entry. The data contain around 70,000 distinct CDR3 sequences, 43% of them singletons. With regard to this clonotype: Its target is unknown. A much bigger clone sits one base away, suggesting this may be a read error.

Specimen: breast tumor tissue. The chain links TRBV19 to TRBJ1-1, with D perhaps TRBD1 (6 bases). The TCR sequence derives from a female donor with breast cancer. Some clones in this sample may be carry-over from other donors' samples. CDR3 residues: CASSRVGGIEAFF. The DNA for the CDR3 is TGTGCCAGTAGTAGGGTGGGGGGCATTGAAGCTTTCTTT. Together with reference TRBV19 and TRBJ1-1, the CDR3 gives the full variable domain: DGGITQSPKYLFRKEGQNVTLSCEQNLNHDAMYWYRQDPGQGLRLIYYSQIVNDFQKGDIAEGYSVSREKKESFPLTVTSAQKNPTAFYLCASSRVGGIEAFFGQGTRLTVV.